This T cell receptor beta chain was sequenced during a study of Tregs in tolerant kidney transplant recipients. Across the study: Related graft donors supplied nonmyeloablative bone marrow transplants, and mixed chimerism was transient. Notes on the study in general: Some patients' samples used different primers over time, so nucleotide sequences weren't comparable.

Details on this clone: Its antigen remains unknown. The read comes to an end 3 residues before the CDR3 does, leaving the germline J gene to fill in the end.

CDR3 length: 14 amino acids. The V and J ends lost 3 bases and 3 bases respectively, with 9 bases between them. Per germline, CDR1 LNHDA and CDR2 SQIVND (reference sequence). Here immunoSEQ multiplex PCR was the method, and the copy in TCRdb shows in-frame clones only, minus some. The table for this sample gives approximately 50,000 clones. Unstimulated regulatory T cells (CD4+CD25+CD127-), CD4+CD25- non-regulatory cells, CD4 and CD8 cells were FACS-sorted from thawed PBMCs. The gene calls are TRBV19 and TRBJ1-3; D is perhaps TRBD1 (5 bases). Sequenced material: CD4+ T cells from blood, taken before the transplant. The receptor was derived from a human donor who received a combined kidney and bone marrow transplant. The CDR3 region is CASSMGGSGNTIYF. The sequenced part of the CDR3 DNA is TGTGCCAGTAGTATGGGGGGAAGTGGAAACACC.